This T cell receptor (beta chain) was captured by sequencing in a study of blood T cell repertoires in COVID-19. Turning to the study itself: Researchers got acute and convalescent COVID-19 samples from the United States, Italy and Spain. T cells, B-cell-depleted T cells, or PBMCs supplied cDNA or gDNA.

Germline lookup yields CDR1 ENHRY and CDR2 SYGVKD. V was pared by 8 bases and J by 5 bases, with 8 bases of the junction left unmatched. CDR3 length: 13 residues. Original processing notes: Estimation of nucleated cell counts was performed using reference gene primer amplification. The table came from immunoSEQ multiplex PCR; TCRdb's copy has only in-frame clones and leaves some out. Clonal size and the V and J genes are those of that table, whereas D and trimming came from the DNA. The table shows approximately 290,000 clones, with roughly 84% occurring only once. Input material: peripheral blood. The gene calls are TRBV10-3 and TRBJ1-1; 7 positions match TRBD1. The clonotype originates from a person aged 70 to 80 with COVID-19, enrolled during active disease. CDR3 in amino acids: CAIQGGLYTEAFF. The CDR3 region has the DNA TGTGCCATCCAAGGGGGCTTATATACTGAAGCTTTCTTT.